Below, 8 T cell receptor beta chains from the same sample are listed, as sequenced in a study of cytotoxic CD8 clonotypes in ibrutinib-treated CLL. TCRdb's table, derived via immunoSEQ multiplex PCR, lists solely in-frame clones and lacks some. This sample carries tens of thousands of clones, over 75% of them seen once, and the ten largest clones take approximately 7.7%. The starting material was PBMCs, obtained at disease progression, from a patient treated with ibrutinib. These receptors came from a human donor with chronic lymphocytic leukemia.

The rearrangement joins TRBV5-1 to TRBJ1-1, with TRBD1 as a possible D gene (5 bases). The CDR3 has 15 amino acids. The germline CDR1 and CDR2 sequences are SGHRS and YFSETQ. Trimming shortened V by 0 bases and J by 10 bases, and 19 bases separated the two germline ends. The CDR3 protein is CASSLAFPGTHGAFF. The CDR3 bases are TGCGCCAGCAGCTTGGCCTTCCCAGGGACCCACGGAGCTTTCTTT.

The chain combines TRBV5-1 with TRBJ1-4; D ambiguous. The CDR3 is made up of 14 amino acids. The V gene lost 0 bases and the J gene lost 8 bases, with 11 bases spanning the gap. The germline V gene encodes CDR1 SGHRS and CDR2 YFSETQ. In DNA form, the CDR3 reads TGCGCCAGCAGCTTGGTTACCGATGGAGAAAAACTGTTTTTT. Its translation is CASSLVTDGEKLFF. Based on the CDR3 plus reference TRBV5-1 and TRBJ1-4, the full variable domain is KAGVTQTPRYLIKTRGQQVTLSCSPISGHRSVSWYQQTPGQGLQFLFEYFSETQRNKGNFPGRFSGRQFSNSRSEMNVSTLELGDSALYLCASSLVTDGEKLFFGSGTQLSVL.

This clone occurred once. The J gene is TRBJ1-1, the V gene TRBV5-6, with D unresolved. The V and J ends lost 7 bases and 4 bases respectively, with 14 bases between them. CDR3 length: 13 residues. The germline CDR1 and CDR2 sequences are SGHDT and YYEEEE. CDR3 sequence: CASGFVRGTEAFF. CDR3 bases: TGTGCCAGCGGGTTCGTACGCGGCACTGAAGCTTTCTTT.

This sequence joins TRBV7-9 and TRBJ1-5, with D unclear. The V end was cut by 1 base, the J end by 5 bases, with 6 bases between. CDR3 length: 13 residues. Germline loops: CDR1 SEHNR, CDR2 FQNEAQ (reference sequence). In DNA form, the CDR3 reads TGTGCCAGCAGCTTAGTTGATTATCAGCCCCAGCATTTT. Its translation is CASSLVDYQPQHF. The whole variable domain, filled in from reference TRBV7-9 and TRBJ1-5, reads DTGVSQNPRHKITKRGQNVTFRCDPISEHNRLYWYRQTLGQGPEFLTYFQNEAQLEKSRLLSDRFSAERPKGSFSTLEIQRTEQGDSAMYLCASSLVDYQPQHFGDGTRLSIL.

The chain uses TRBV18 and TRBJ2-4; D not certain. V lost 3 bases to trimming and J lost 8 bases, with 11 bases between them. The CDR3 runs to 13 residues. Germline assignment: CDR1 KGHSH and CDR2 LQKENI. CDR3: CASSPPTTDIQYF. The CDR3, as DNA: TGTGCCAGCTCACCTCCTACTACCGACATTCAGTACTTC.

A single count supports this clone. CDR3 in DNA: TGTGCCAGCAGCCCACCAGGCGGGACAGAGTACTATGGCTACACCTTC. Translated: CASSPPGGTEYYGYTF. The chain recombines TRBV9 with TRBJ1-2, with 7 nucleotides matching TRBD1. This CDR3 contains 16 residues. Trimming took 4 bases from V and 3 from J; bases not matched to a gene: 12. The germline CDR1 and CDR2 sequences are SGDLS and YYNGEE.

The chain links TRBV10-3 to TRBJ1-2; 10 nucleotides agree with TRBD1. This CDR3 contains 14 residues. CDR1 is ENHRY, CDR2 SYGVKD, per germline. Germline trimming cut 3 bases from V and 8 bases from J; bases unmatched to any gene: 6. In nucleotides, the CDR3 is TGTGCCATCAGTGACCGACAGGGGGCGCGAGGCTACACCTTC. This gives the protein CAISDRQGARGYTF.

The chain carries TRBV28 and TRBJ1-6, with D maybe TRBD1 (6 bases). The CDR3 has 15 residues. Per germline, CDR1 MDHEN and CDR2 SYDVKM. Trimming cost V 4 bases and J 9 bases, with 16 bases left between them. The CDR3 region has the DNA TGTGCCAGCAGTTCCCCCGGGACACTCACTTCACCCCTCCACTTT. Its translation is CASSSPGTLTSPLHF.